This T cell receptor beta chain was observed in a study of shared clonotypes between healthy human individuals. General observations from the study: The expectation was that sequencing depth would affect clonotype sharing among donors.

Of note for this clone: Its target is unknown.

Germline-derived CDR1 and CDR2 are MGHDK and SYGVNS. J was trimmed by 3 bases and V by 5 bases; bases with no gene match: 3. The CDR3 totals 14 residues. Sequenced by immunoSEQ multiplex PCR; TCRdb stores in-frame clones only, minus some. This table has 520,000 or so clones, more than 65% appearing once. The specimen sequenced was PBMCs. The chain has TRBV25-1 and TRBJ2-7; 11 bases map to TRBD2. The clonotype comes from a woman in her 40s in good health. Some clones in this sample may be carry-over from other donors' samples. The chain's CDR3 is CASSIGTSGYEQYF. The CDR3 coding sequence is TGTGCCAGCAGTATTGGGACTAGCGGCTACGAGCAGTACTTC.